This is a list of T cell receptor beta chains from one sample in a study of blood T cell repertoires in COVID-19. Data came from immunoSEQ multiplex PCR; TCRdb stores just in-frame clones and leaves some out. The sample yields under 300,000 clones, about 80% seen once. Sequencing was done on a sample of peripheral blood. All receptors derive from an elderly woman with acute or convalescent COVID-19. Each CDR3 is given with its conserved first and last residue. The D gene is left open where the match is weak. Not all rows give a size; the values are once, few, many and, for expanded clones, a class.

clone size	J gene	V gene	D gene	CDR3 DNA	CDR3 protein
.	TRBJ2-5	TRBV3-1/TRBV3-2	TRBD2	TGTGCCAGCAGCCAAGATAGAATGTACGGCGGGGGACGAGAGACCCAGTACTTC	CASSQDRMYGGGRETQYF
.	TRBJ1-2	TRBV4-1	TRBD1	TGCGCCAGCAGCCAACTCGAGAGGACAGGGAACTATGGCTACACCTTC	CASSQLERTGNYGYTF
.	TRBJ1-3	TRBV19	.	TGTGCCAGTAGTCCCAACGATCGGGGTTACTTCTCTGGAAACACCATATATTTT	CASSPNDRGYFSGNTIYF
.	TRBJ1-4	TRBV7-6	.	TGTGCCAGCAGCCCCACGCAGGGGCAGGGTGAAAAACTGTTTTTT	CASSPTQGQGEKLFF
.	TRBJ1-5	TRBV7-9	.	TGTGCCAGCAGCTTAGTTAAGAGTTCTGGCAATCAGCCCCAGCATTTT	CASSLVKSSGNQPQHF
.	TRBJ1-2	TRBV6-6	TRBD1	TGTGCCAGCAGCCAAACACAGGGGGCGTATGGCTACACCTTC	CASSQTQGAYGYTF
.	TRBJ2-4	TRBV5-1	.	TGCGCCAGCAGCTCCCCCGGGACAAGGAAAAACATTCAGTACTTC	CASSSPGTRKNIQYF
.	TRBJ2-3	TRBV28	TRBD1	TGTGCCAGCTGTATAGGGGGCGCCGGGCCAGATACGCAGTATTTT	CASCIGGAGPDTQYF
.	TRBJ2-1	TRBV15	TRBD1	TGTGCCACCAGCAGTGACAGGGCAGCCGTGGGGCAGTTCTTC	CATSSDRAAVGQFF
.	TRBJ2-5	TRBV4-1	TRBD1	TGCGCCAGCAGCCAAACAGGGGCGATTTACCAAGAGACCCAGTACTTC	CASSQTGAIYQETQYF
.	TRBJ2-7	TRBV5-1	.	TGCGCCAGCAGCTTATTCGGTCTGGAGGACGAGCAGTACTTC	CASSLFGLEDEQYF
.	TRBJ2-1	TRBV5-1	TRBD2	TGCGCCAGCAGCTTGGCTGGTTGGGCTAGCGGGATGAGCTCCTACAATGAGCAGTTCTTC	CASSLAGWASGMSSYNEQFF
.	TRBJ1-2	TRBV3-1/TRBV3-2	.	TGTGCCAGCAGCCCCCTCAGGGGCGAGTACTATGGCTACACCTTC	CASSPLRGEYYGYTF
.	TRBJ2-1	TRBV7-7	TRBD2	TGTGCCAGCAGCCCGGGACTAGCGGGCCTCAATGAGCAGTTCTTC	CASSPGLAGLNEQFF
.	TRBJ1-3	TRBV5-1	.	TGCGCCAGCAGAAGGGACACCTCTGGAAACACCATATATTTT	CASRRDTSGNTIYF
once	TRBJ1-2	TRBV27	.	TGTGCCAGCAGACCTAAGATTGAATATAACTATGGCTACACCTTC	CASRPKIEYNYGYTF
.	TRBJ2-2	TRBV6-5	.	TGTGCCAGCAGTTACGACCGGGGGGCGGACACCGGGGAGCTGTTTTTT	CASSYDRGADTGELFF
.	TRBJ2-3	TRBV6-5	.	TGTGCCAGCAGTTCTAGCACAGATACGCAGTATTTT	CASSSSTDTQYF
.	TRBJ1-4	TRBV25-1	.	TGTGCCAGCAGCTTCTTCGGGGGTGAAAAACTGTTTTTT	CASSFFGGEKLFF
few	TRBJ2-1	TRBV4-1	TRBD1	TGCGCCAGCAGCCAGGCGGACAGGGGTTGGGAGCAGTTCTTC	CASSQADRGWEQFF
.	TRBJ2-7	TRBV7-9	.	TGTGCCAGCAGCTTATCCCGGGGAGGTGGTTACGAGCAGTACTTC	CASSLSRGGGYEQYF
.	TRBJ2-1	TRBV19	TRBD2	TGTGCCAGTAGGTCTAGCGGGAGCTCCTACAATGAGCAGTTCTTC	CASRSSGSSYNEQFF
.	TRBJ1-1	TRBV18	.	TGTGCCAGCTCAGGGGACATGAACACTGAAGCTTTCTTT	CASSGDMNTEAFF
.	TRBJ1-6	TRBV27	TRBD1	TGTGCCAGCAGTTTATCCCGGGACAGGAGTAATTCACCCCTCCACTTT	CASSLSRDRSNSPLHF
.	TRBJ1-5	TRBV6-2/TRBV6-3	.	TGTGCCAGCAGCCGCGACACGTTCAATCAGCCCCAGCATTTT	CASSRDTFNQPQHF
.	TRBJ1-1	TRBV3-1/TRBV3-2	.	TGTGCCAGCAGCCAAACCCAGGGACAAATGAACACTGAAGCTTTCTTT	CASSQTQGQMNTEAFF
.	TRBJ2-7	TRBV6-5	.	TGTGCCAGCACCCTAGGGGTCGAGCAGTACTTC	CASTLGVEQYF
.	TRBJ2-6	TRBV19	.	TGTGCCAGCAACAGGAAGTTGATGTGGGGGGCCAACGTCCTGACTTTC	CASNRKLMWGANVLTF